This TCR beta chain was found in a study of vaccination and CD4 T cells after COVID-19. Study summary: Two doses of either BNT162b2 or mRNA-1273 vaccine were given to participants.

TCRdb re-derived calls from the PCR reads in MiXCR, one entry per CDR3 protein. Here the sample spans roughly 19,000 distinct CDR3 sequences, around 63% being singletons. The V gene end was trimmed by 1 base and the J gene end by 1 base; junction bases not matched to a gene: 4. CDR1 is DFQATT, CDR2 SNEGSKA, per germline (reference sequence). The CDR3 runs to 15 residues. This sequence originates from a human donor who had recovered from COVID-19. The source was CD4+ T cells from blood, collected after SARS-CoV-2 vaccination. The chain employs TRBV20-1 and TRBJ2-3; 8 nucleotides align to TRBD2. The CDR3: CSARVSGARTDTQYF. CDR3 DNA: TGCAGTGCTAGAGTTAGCGGGGCGCGCACAGATACGCAGTATTTT.